This T cell receptor (beta chain) was recorded in a study of T cell responses to AZD1222 COVID-19 vaccine. This clone has only one observation. The CDR3 runs 16 residues. Germline V gene lookup returns CDR1 MDHEN and CDR2 SYDVKM. V was trimmed by 2 bases and J by 2 bases, leaving 12 bases between them. The repertoire was sequenced with immunoSEQ multiplex PCR; TCRdb's copy has only in-frame clones and lacks some. The repertoire consists of some 170,000 clones, with around 90% occurring once and the leading ten covering roughly 4%. V gene TRBV28 combines with J gene TRBJ1-4; possibly TRBD1 for D (6 bases). Material: peripheral blood, obtained 28 days after the second dose of the MenACWY control vaccine. The sequence was obtained from an adult who received the MenACWY meningococcal vaccine as a control. The CDR3 here is CASSLGGAGTNEKLFF. CDR3 coding DNA: TGTGCCAGCAGTTTAGGGGGGGCCGGCACTAATGAAAAACTGTTTTTT.